This TCR beta chain was recovered during a study of blood T cell repertoires in COVID-19. About the research overall: The United States, Italy and Spain were the sources of the acute and convalescent COVID-19 samples. In each case, the material was cDNA or gDNA derived from T cells, B-cell-depleted T cells, or PBMCs.

Germline CDR1 and CDR2: KGHSH and LQKENI. This CDR3 is built from 17 residues. V was cut by 1 base and J by 0 bases, with 10 bases left in between. In the authors' methods: Nucleated cell number was recorded as an estimate derived from reference gene primer amplification. Assay: immunoSEQ multiplex PCR; the TCRdb copy retains only in-frame clones and omits some. Clonal size and the V and J genes are those of that table, whereas D and trimming came from the DNA. The sample lists 150,000 to 200,000 clones, 80% to 90% occurring once. The clonotype was recovered from a woman older than 75 with COVID-19, enrolled during active disease. The chain employs TRBV18 and TRBJ2-6; D gene uncertain. The sequencing sample was made of peripheral blood. The CDR3 DNA reads TGTGCCAGCTCACCACGTAGAGGCGGCTCTGGGGCCAACGTCCTGACTTTC. It is translated as CASSPRRGGSGANVLTF.